This TCR beta chain was observed in a study of metastatic and nonmetastatic thyroid tumors. Study processing details: The study built a papillary thyroid cancer distant-metastasis classifier from CDR3 differences across clinicopathological groups. TCRdb re-called the PCR reads with MiXCR. For this entry, the V and J calls and clone size follow TCRdb and not the study's own pipeline. The table lists 20,000 to 25,000 clones, around 19% of them singletons. The CDR3 is made up of 18 amino acids. With V trimmed by 2 bases and J by 5 bases, 14 bases remained unmatched. Germline CDR1 and CDR2: MNHEY and SMNVEV (reference sequence). Patients were all untreated before their thyroid surgery.

This TCR derives from a male donor with papillary thyroid cancer or a benign thyroid nodule (not recorded which). Some clones in this sample may be carry-over from other donors' samples. The chain links TRBV27 to TRBJ2-5; TRBD2 aligns across 10 bases. Sequencing used adjacent normal tissue. CDR3 coding DNA: TGTGCCAGCAGTTTAACTAGCGGGACTAGCGTTCCTTGGGAGACCCAGTACTTC. Translated: CASSLTSGTSVPWETQYF.